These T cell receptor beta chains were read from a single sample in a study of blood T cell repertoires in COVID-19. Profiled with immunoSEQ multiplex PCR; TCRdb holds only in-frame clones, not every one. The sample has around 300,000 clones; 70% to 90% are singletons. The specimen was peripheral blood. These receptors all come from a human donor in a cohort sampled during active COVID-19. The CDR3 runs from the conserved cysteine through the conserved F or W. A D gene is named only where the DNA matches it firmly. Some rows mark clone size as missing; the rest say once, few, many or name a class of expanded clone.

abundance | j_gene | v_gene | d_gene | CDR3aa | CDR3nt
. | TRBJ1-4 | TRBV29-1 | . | CSVELQAGEKLFF | TGCAGCGTTGAATTACAGGCCGGGGAAAAACTGTTTTTT
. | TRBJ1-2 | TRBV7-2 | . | CASSLGGAGHYDGYTF | TGTGCCAGCAGCTTAGGGGGAGCGGGACACTACGATGGCTACACCTTC
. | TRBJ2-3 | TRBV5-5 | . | CASSLDDRHMDTQYF | TGTGCCAGCAGCTTGGACGACAGACACATGGATACGCAGTATTTT
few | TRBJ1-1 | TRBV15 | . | CATSTGFMGTEAFF | TGTGCCACCAGCACAGGGTTTATGGGGACTGAAGCTTTCTTT
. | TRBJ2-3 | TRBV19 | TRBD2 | CASSIVTSGGLDTQYF | TGTGCCAGTAGTATAGTGACTAGCGGGGGGTTAGATACGCAGTATTTT
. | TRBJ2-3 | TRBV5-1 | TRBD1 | CASSLRGQGMGDTQYF | TGCGCCAGCAGCTTAAGGGGACAGGGGATGGGAGATACGCAGTATTTT
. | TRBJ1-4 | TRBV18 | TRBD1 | CASSLDRVATNEKLFF | TGTGCCAGCTCACTAGACAGGGTCGCAACTAATGAAAAACTGTTTTTT
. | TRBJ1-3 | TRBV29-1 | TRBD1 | CSVGEGARNTIYF | TGCAGCGTGGGAGAGGGGGCTCGAAACACCATATATTTT
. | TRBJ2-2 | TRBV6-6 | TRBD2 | CASSHFLAGGRPGTGELFF | TGTGCCAGCAGTCATTTTCTAGCGGGGGGGAGGCCTGGCACCGGGGAGCTGTTTTTT
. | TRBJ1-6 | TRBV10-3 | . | CAITETGSNSPLHF | TGTGCCATCACTGAAACGGGAAGTAATTCACCCCTCCACTTT
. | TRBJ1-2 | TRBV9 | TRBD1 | CASSPRQGDYTF | TGTGCCAGCAGCCCGAGACAGGGGGACTACACCTTC
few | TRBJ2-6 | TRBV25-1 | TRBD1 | CASSGKQGYLSGANVLTF | TGTGCCAGCAGTGGCAAACAGGGGTACCTCTCTGGGGCCAACGTCCTGACTTTC
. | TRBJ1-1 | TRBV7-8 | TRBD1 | CASSLRTGVFMNTEAFF | TGTGCCAGCAGCTTAAGGACAGGGGTCTTCATGAACACTGAAGCTTTCTTT
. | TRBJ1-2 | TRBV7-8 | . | CASSLVTNYGYTF | TGTGCCAGCAGCTTAGTAACTAACTATGGCTACACCTTC
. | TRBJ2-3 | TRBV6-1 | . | CASSERTSRISTDTQYF | TGTGCCAGCAGTGAACGCACTTCGAGGATTAGCACAGATACGCAGTATTTT
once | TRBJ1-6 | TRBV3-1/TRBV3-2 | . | CASSQNNRNSPLHF | TGTGCCAGCAGCCAGAACAACAGGAATTCACCCCTCCACTTT
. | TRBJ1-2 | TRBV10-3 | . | CAISGTGPIYGYTF | TGTGCCATCAGTGGAACAGGGCCAATCTATGGCTACACCTTC
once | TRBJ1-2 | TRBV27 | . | CASSFVAEAPWGYTF | TGTGCCAGCAGTTTTGTCGCGGAGGCCCCTTGGGGCTACACCTTC
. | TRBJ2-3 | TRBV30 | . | CALTGGPDTQYF | TGTGCCCTAACGGGGGGCCCTGATACGCAGTATTTT
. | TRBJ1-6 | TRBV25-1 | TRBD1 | CASSDYRGGSPLHF | TGTGCCAGCAGTGACTACAGGGGGGGATCACCCCTCCACTTT
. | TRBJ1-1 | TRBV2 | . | CARLSGDTEAFF | TGTGCCAGACTGTCAGGGGACACTGAAGCTTTCTTT
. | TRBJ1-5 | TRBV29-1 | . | CSVGSGVRQPQHF | TGCAGCGTTGGTTCAGGGGTGAGGCAGCCCCAGCATTTT
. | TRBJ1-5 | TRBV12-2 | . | CATQRPGEGCNQPQHF | TGTGCAACTCAACGGCCCGGAGAGGGTTGCAATCAGCCCCAGCATTTT
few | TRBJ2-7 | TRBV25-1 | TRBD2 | CASSGPNPGLANEQYF | TGTGCCAGCAGTGGGCCCAACCCGGGACTAGCTAACGAGCAGTACTTC
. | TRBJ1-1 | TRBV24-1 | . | CATSDSGLGDTEAFF | TGTGCCACCAGTGATTCTGGGCTCGGGGACACTGAAGCTTTCTTT
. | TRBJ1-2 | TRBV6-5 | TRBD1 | CATEPGQGYGYTF | TGTGCCACGGAACCGGGACAGGGATATGGCTACACCTTC
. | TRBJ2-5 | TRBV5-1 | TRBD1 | CASSVALGGYLQETQYF | TGCGCCAGCAGCGTGGCATTAGGGGGCTACCTTCAAGAGACCCAGTACTTC
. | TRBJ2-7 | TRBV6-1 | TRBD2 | CASSELAGAQWEQYF | TGTGCCAGCAGTGAACTAGCGGGGGCCCAGTGGGAGCAGTACTTC
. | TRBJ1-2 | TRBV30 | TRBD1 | CAWSWDRDGGYTF | TGTGCCTGGAGTTGGGACAGGGACGGTGGCTACACCTTC
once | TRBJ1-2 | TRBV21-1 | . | CASSKGYIYGYTF | TGTGCCAGCAGCAAAGGGTACATTTATGGCTACACCTTC
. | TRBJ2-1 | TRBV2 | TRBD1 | CASRPTGVEQFF | TGTGCCAGCAGGCCGACAGGGGTTGAGCAGTTCTTC
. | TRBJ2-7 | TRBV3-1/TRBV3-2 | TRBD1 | CASSQYDRGSYEQYF | TGTGCCAGCAGCCAATACGACAGGGGGTCCTACGAGCAGTACTTC
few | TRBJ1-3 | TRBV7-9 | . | CASTVRGNTIYF | TGTGCCAGCACCGTACGGGGAAACACCATATATTTT
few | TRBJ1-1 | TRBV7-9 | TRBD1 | CASSFRGQGTEAFF | TGTGCCAGCAGCTTTAGGGGACAGGGGACCGAAGCTTTCTTT
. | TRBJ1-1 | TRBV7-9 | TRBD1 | CASSLGTGGGTEAFF | TGTGCCAGCAGCTTGGGGACAGGGGGCGGCACTGAAGCTTTCTTT
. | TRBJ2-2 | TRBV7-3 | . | CASSPDTGELFF | TGTGCCAGCAGTCCAGACACCGGGGAGCTGTTTTTT
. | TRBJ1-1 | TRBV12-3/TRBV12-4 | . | CASRGTRGTEAFF | TGTGCCAGCAGGGGGACAAGGGGCACTGAAGCTTTCTTT
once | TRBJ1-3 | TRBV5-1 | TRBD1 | CASSLWTGDGNTIYF | TGCGCCAGCAGCCTATGGACAGGGGATGGAAACACCATATATTTT
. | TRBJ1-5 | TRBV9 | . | CASSVGLHSNQPQHF | TGTGCCAGCAGCGTGGGACTCCATAGCAATCAGCCCCAGCATTTT
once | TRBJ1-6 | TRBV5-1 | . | CASSLVFDSATGSPLHF | TGCGCCAGCAGCTTGGTCTTTGACAGCGCGACTGGCTCACCCCTCCACTTT
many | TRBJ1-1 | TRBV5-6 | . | CASSLTGTRAEAFF | TGTGCCAGCAGCTTGACAGGGACGAGAGCTGAAGCTTTCTTT
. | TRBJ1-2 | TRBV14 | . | CASSPYQGIDGYTF | TGTGCCAGCAGCCCTTATCAGGGTATCGATGGCTACACCTTC
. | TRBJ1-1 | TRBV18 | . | CASSPRRTVVTEAFF | TGTGCCAGCTCACCACGGAGGACAGTTGTCACTGAAGCTTTCTTT
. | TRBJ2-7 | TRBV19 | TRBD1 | CASSNRGYEQYF | TGTGCCAGTAGCAACAGGGGCTACGAGCAGTACTTC
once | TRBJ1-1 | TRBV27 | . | CASSPPGSMNTEAFF | TGTGCCAGCAGTCCCCCAGGGTCCATGAACACTGAAGCTTTCTTT
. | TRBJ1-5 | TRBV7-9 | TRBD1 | CASSRQGNQPQHF | TGTGCCAGCAGCCGACAGGGAAATCAGCCCCAGCATTTT
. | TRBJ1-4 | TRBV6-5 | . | CASIRGRVWEKLFF | TGTGCCAGCATTAGGGGTAGGGTTTGGGAAAAACTGTTTTTT
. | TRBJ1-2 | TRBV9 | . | CASSVQGSDYGYTF | TGTGCCAGCAGCGTACAGGGGTCTGACTATGGCTACACCTTC
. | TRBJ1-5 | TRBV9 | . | CASSVEGGNQPQHF | TGTGCCAGCAGCGTCGAGGGAGGGAACCAGCCCCAGCATTTT
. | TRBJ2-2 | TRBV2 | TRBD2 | CASKSSGGTGELFF | TGTGCCAGCAAGTCTAGCGGGGGCACCGGGGAGCTGTTTTTT